These 18 T cell receptor beta chains were sequenced from one sample in a study of blood T cell repertoires in COVID-19. This table comes from immunoSEQ multiplex PCR, and its TCRdb copy is limited to in-frame clones, with some not included. The data show 81,000 or so clones, around 81% seen once. Sequencing used peripheral blood. The receptors were sampled from a woman in her 70s with active or convalescent COVID-19.

This chain uses TRBV11-3 with TRBJ2-1; D is possibly TRBD2 (6 bases). The CDR3 spans 14 residues. Per germline, CDR1 SGHNT and CDR2 YENEEA. The V and J ends lost 0 bases and 6 bases respectively, with 9 bases between them. The CDR3 sequence is CASSLDQGGNEQFF. The CDR3 DNA follows: TGTGCCAGCAGCTTAGATCAGGGAGGCAATGAGCAGTTCTTC.

This clone appeared a single time. The chain couples TRBV7-2 to TRBJ2-5; 10 nucleotides match TRBD1. After removal of 1 base from V and 4 bases from J, the junction contained 0 bases not matched to a gene. This CDR3 has 14 residues. Germline CDR1 is SGHTA and CDR2 is FQGNSA. CDR3 residues: CASSLGTGGETQYF. The CDR3 DNA follows: TGTGCCAGCAGCTTAGGGACAGGGGGAGAGACCCAGTACTTC.

This chain joins TRBV28 and TRBJ1-2; 8 nucleotides match TRBD1. V was clipped by 2 bases and J by 3 bases; unmatched bases: 2. The CDR3 runs to 14 residues. Germline V CDR1 and CDR2: MDHEN, SYDVKM. The CDR3 sequence is CASSLVDRDYGYTF. DNA for the CDR3: TGTGCCAGCAGTTTAGTGGACAGGGACTATGGCTACACCTTC.

The chain has TRBV12-3 or TRBV12-4 and TRBJ2-7; no definite D call. V dropped 3 bases and J dropped 6 bases, with 9 bases sitting between them. This CDR3 contains 12 residues. The CDR3 bases are TGTGCCAGCAGTTTCAACAACCCCGAGCAGTACTTC. This sequence encodes CASSFNNPEQYF.

Only one count was recorded for this clone. This chain connects TRBV27 to TRBJ1-2; TRBD1 is a possible D gene (6 bases). This CDR3 comprises 15 residues. Per germline, CDR1 MNHEY and CDR2 SMNVEV (reference sequence). V lost 5 bases and J lost 2, with 15 bases in between. In DNA, the CDR3 is TGTGCCAGCAGTCCACGGGACAAACCAAACTATGGCTACACCTTC. Translating gives CASSPRDKPNYGYTF.

This chain uses TRBV5-4 with TRBJ2-2; 9 bases agree with TRBD2. Trimming cost V 3 bases and J 4 bases; bases outside gene matches: 7. The CDR3 sequence is 16 residues long. Germline V gene sequence: CDR1 SGHNT, CDR2 YYREEE (reference sequence). CDR3 coding DNA: TGTGCCAGCAGCTCCTCTAGCGGGGTCCTCACCGGGGAGCTGTTTTTT. This gives the protein CASSSSSGVLTGELFF.

The chain has TRBV4-2 and TRBJ1-4, with D tentatively TRBD1 (5 bases). V lost 0 bases to trimming and J lost 0 bases, with 5 bases between them. Germline CDR1 is LGHNA and CDR2 is YNFKEQ. There are 15 residues in the CDR3. CDR3 DNA sequence: TGTGCCAGCAGCCAAGAGACAGCAACTAATGAAAAACTGTTTTTT. Its protein product is CASSQETATNEKLFF.

J is TRBJ1-4 and V is TRBV28, with D possibly being TRBD1 (5 bases). Germline V gives CDR1 MDHEN, CDR2 SYDVKM. There are 12 residues in the CDR3. Trimming stripped 7 bases from V and 13 bases from J, with 16 bases between. The CDR3 DNA reads as TGTGCCAGCAAGCAGGGTGGAGAGAGACTGTTTTTT. It specifies CASKQGGERLFF.

CDR3 DNA sequence: TGCGCCAGCAGCCAAGACAGGGGCTACGAGCAGTACTTC. Residues: CASSQDRGYEQYF. V and J are TRBV4-1 and TRBJ2-7; D may be TRBD1 (6 bases). V dropped 0 bases and J dropped 3 bases, with 6 bases sitting between them. This CDR3 is 13 amino acids long. Germline assignment: CDR1 MGHRA and CDR2 YSYEKL.

V is TRBV28 and J is TRBJ1-2; D gene uncertain. Germline V gene sequence: CDR1 MDHEN, CDR2 SYDVKM. The CDR3 loop spans 13 amino acids. V was pared by 8 bases and J by 8 bases, with 18 bases between. CDR3 in amino acids: CASSGLRVAGYTF. CDR3 DNA: TGTGCCAGCTCCGGGTTGAGAGTGGCGGGCTACACCTTC.

The CDR3 region has the DNA TGTGCCAGCTCCAAAACGCGGCAGTTCACTGAAGCTTTCTTT. Translated: CASSKTRQFTEAFF. The rearrangement joins TRBV18 to TRBJ1-1; no definite D call. The germline V gene has CDR1 KGHSH and CDR2 LQKENI. V was pared by 6 bases and J by 4 bases, with 15 bases between. The CDR3 extends over 14 amino acids.

This sequence joins TRBV9 and TRBJ1-1, with D hard to call. The CDR3 spans 14 residues. Germline V CDR1 and CDR2: SGDLS, YYNGEE. The V gene lost 4 bases and the J gene lost 0 bases, with 10 bases spanning the gap. DNA of the CDR3: TGTGCCAGCAGCCCAACAGCCTTGAACACTGAAGCTTTCTTT. Its protein is CASSPTALNTEAFF.

This clone was observed a few times. The chain combines TRBV5-1 with TRBJ2-1; the match to TRBD1 covers 7 bases. Germline trimming cut 0 bases from V and 0 bases from J; bases unmatched to any gene: 0. Germline values: CDR1 SGHRS, CDR2 YFSETQ. CDR3 size: 15 residues. The CDR3 here is CASSLGQGSYNEQFF. For the CDR3, the DNA is TGCGCCAGCAGCTTGGGACAGGGCTCCTACAATGAGCAGTTCTTC.

The rearrangement links TRBV7-2 to TRBJ2-2; 9 bases agree with TRBD1. V dropped 3 bases and J dropped 6; count of bases not matched to a gene: 8. The length of the CDR3 is 16 residues. Germline V gives CDR1 SGHTA, CDR2 FQGNSA. CDR3 nucleotides: TGTGCCAGCAGCTTGGGGACAGGGAAGAGGGCCGGGGAGCTGTTTTTT. Translated: CASSLGTGKRAGELFF.

This clone was seen only a few times. This CDR3 is CSVNRGNTEAFF. Here the CDR3 DNA reads TGCAGCGTAAACAGGGGAAACACTGAAGCTTTCTTT. V gene TRBV29-1 combines with J gene TRBJ1-1, with TRBD1 matching 7 bases. The germline CDR1 and CDR2 sequences are SQVTM and ANQGSEA. The CDR3 totals 12 residues. V lost 6 bases and J lost 2; bases outside the gene matches: 3.

The chain couples TRBV3-1 (or the pseudogene TRBV3-2) to TRBJ1-2, with TRBD1 matching over 10 bases. Germline loops: CDR1 LGHDT, CDR2 YNNKEL (reference sequence). J was trimmed by 8 bases and V by 4 bases; bases with no gene match: 4. This CDR3 is built from 13 residues. In DNA, the CDR3 is TGTGCCAGCAGCCTCCGGACAGGGGGGGGCTACACCTTC. This encodes CASSLRTGGGYTF.

This clone showed up just once. This chain uses TRBV5-4 with TRBJ1-1, with TRBD1 matching 9 bases. V dropped 4 bases and J dropped 6; count of bases not matched to a gene: 10. The CDR3 runs 15 residues. Germline lookup yields CDR1 SGHNT and CDR2 YYREEE (reference sequence). The CDR3 is CASSAGQGVSAEAFF. CDR3 coding DNA: TGTGCCAGCAGCGCGGGACAGGGCGTGTCGGCTGAAGCTTTCTTT.

V and J are TRBV18 and TRBJ1-1; D not resolved. This CDR3 comprises 14 residues. Germline CDR1 is KGHSH and CDR2 is LQKENI. Trimming took 0 bases from V and 1 from J, leaving 6 bases between them. The CDR3 reads CASSPPSTNTEAFF. For the CDR3, the DNA is TGTGCCAGCTCACCACCGAGCACGAACACTGAAGCTTTCTTT. The full variable domain, its missing parts supplied by reference TRBV18 and TRBJ1-1, is NAGVMQNPRHLVRRRGQEARLRCSPMKGHSHVYWYRQLPEEGLKFMVYLQKENIIDESGMPKERFSAEFPKEGPSILRIQQVVRGDSAAYFCASSPPSTNTEAFFGQGTRLTVV.